Listed here are 25 T cell receptor beta chains from one sample, sequenced in a study of blood T cell repertoires in COVID-19. Profiling relied on immunoSEQ multiplex PCR, and the TCRdb table lists in-frame clones only, not all of them. Of about 380,000 clones in the sample, more than 70% were seen once. Sequencing was carried out using PBMCs or T cells enriched from blood (not recorded which). The receptors come from a man younger than 45 who had recovered from COVID-19.

The V and J genes are TRBV7-6 and TRBJ2-1, with D unresolved. The CDR3 loop spans 13 amino acids. The V end was cut by 7 bases, the J end by 7 bases, with 14 bases between. The germline V gene encodes CDR1 SGHVS and CDR2 FNYEAQ. For the CDR3, the DNA is TGTGCCAGCAAGAGCGCCCTAGAAAATGAGCAGTTCTTC. This gives the protein CASKSALENEQFF. The full variable domain, completed using reference TRBV7-6 and TRBJ2-1, is GAGVSQSPRYKVTKRGQDVALRCDPISGHVSLYWYRQALGQGPEFLTYFNYEAQQDKSGLPNDRFSAERPEGSISTLTIQRTEQRDSAMYRCASKSALENEQFFGPGTRLTVL.

The chain has TRBV30 and TRBJ1-2; D is perhaps TRBD1 (6 bases). In germline, CDR1 is GTSNPN, CDR2 SVGIG (reference sequence). This CDR3 contains 13 residues. V lost 8 bases and J lost 4, with 17 bases in between. The CDR3 bases are TGTGCCCACTCCCCGACAGGAATCTATGGCTACACCTTC. It is translated as CAHSPTGIYGYTF. Complete variable domain (other parts from reference TRBV30 and TRBJ1-2): SQTIHQWPATLVQPVGSPLSLECTVEGTSNPNLYWYRQAAGRGLQLLFYSVGIGQISSEVPQNLSASRPQDRQFILSSKKLLLSDSGFYLCAHSPTGIYGYTFGSGTRLTVV.

The chain is built from TRBV27 and TRBJ1-5; TRBD1 matches 9 bases. The CDR3 spans 15 residues. Germline loops: CDR1 MNHEY, CDR2 SMNVEV (reference sequence). J was trimmed by 7 bases and V by 6 bases; bases with no gene match: 10. This CDR3 reads CASRAGTGPWQPQHF. For the CDR3, the DNA is TGTGCCAGCAGGGCCGGGACAGGGCCTTGGCAGCCCCAGCATTTT.

The genes are TRBV7-8 and TRBJ1-4, with D unresolved. V lost 5 bases to trimming and J lost 8 bases, with 6 bases between them. There are 11 residues in the CDR3. Germline V CDR1 and CDR2: SGHVS, FQNEAQ. CDR3 residues: CASSRGEKLFF. CDR3 bases: TGTGCCAGCAGCCGCGGGGAAAAACTGTTTTTT.

The chain has TRBV5-1 and TRBJ1-1; 7 bases are shared with TRBD1. The V segment lost 4 bases and the J segment 1 base; nucleotides outside the gene matches: 4. In germline, CDR1 is SGHRS, CDR2 YFSETQ. The CDR3 is 14 amino acids. The CDR3 region is CASSAGTANTEAFF. DNA for the CDR3: TGCGCCAGCAGCGCCGGGACAGCGAACACTGAAGCTTTCTTT.

The gene calls are TRBV5-1 and TRBJ2-5; 9 bases match TRBD2. The J segment lost 1 base and the V segment lost 0 bases, leaving 7 bases of the junction unmatched. The CDR3 spans 17 residues. Germline assignment: CDR1 SGHRS and CDR2 YFSETQ. The CDR3, as DNA: TGCGCCAGCAGCTTGGCAAGGGCGGGGGGGGCCCAAGAGACCCAGTACTTC. Its protein product is CASSLARAGGAQETQYF.

Here the CDR3 reads CASSQLYLGQGFHEQYF. CDR3 sequence (DNA): TGCGCCAGCAGCCAACTTTACTTGGGACAGGGGTTCCACGAGCAGTACTTC. The chain links TRBV4-1 to TRBJ2-7; TRBD1 aligns across 10 bases. V was clipped by 2 bases and J by 5 bases; unmatched bases: 12. Looked up from germline, CDR1 is MGHRA and CDR2 is YSYEKL. The CDR3 covers 17 residues.

This chain connects TRBV7-2 to TRBJ2-3, with D possibly matching TRBD1 (5 bases). The CDR3 runs 15 residues. The V gene's germline CDR1 is SGHTA and CDR2 FQGNSA. Trimming removed 3 bases from V and 0 bases from J, with 10 bases in between. In DNA, the CDR3 is TGTGCCAGCAGCTTTCAGGGAACTAGCACAGATACGCAGTATTTT. This gives the protein CASSFQGTSTDTQYF.

This chain connects TRBV10-2 to TRBJ1-1; no clear D gene. Germline values: CDR1 WSHSY, CDR2 SAAADI. Trimming cost V 2 bases and J 8 bases, with 12 bases left between them. The CDR3 is 13 amino acids. The CDR3 sequence: CASSEMRVNEAFF. CDR3 coding DNA: TGCGCCAGCAGTGAGATGAGGGTCAACGAAGCTTTCTTT.

J is TRBJ1-4 and V is TRBV14; 7 bases are shared with TRBD1. The V segment lost 0 bases and the J segment 8 bases; nucleotides outside the gene matches: 9. Per the germline V gene, CDR1 is SGHDN and CDR2 is FVKESK. This CDR3 has 16 amino acids. The CDR3 bases are TGTGCCAGCAGCCAAGATGACGCAGGGGGGTTAGAAAAACTGTTTTTT. As protein: CASSQDDAGGLEKLFF. The variable domain in full, completed from reference TRBV14 and TRBJ1-4, reads EAGVTQFPSHSVIEKGQTVTLRCDPISGHDNLYWYRRVMGKEIKFLLHFVKESKQDESGMPNNRFLAERTGGTYSTLKVQPAELEDSGVYFCASSQDDAGGLEKLFFGSGTQLSVL.

The CDR3 nucleotides are TGTGCCAGCAGCTTAGTCCAAGACAGGGCATCTAACTATGGCTACACCTTC. Translated, it gives CASSLVQDRASNYGYTF. The chain carries TRBV11-2 and TRBJ1-2, with 7 nucleotides matching TRBD1. Germline CDR1 is SGHAT and CDR2 is FQNNGV. With 1 base clipped from V and 0 bases from J, the junction kept 8 bases outside the gene matches. The CDR3 contains 17 residues.

The V call is TRBV7-3, the J call TRBJ2-3; the match to TRBD2 covers 13 bases. From germline, CDR1 is SGHTA and CDR2 FQGTGA. Germline trimming cut 5 bases from V and 2 bases from J; bases unmatched to any gene: 4. The CDR3 contains 16 residues. CDR3 amino acids: CASSAGLAGNTDTQYF. The CDR3, as DNA: TGTGCCAGCAGCGCGGGACTAGCGGGGAACACAGATACGCAGTATTTT.

This clone was detected only once. CDR3 residues: CASNDILNYGYTF. The CDR3 DNA sequence: TGTGCCAGTAACGACATCCTTAACTATGGCTACACCTTC. The rearrangement joins TRBV19 to TRBJ1-2; D call uncertain. The CDR3 contains 13 residues. V was trimmed by 7 bases and J by 1 base, leaving 10 bases between them. In germline, CDR1 is LNHDA, CDR2 SQIVND (reference sequence).

The chain uses TRBV23-1 and TRBJ2-6, with 7 bases fitting TRBD1. TRBV23-1 is reported as an ORF; its role is uncertain. The CDR3 spans 19 residues. J was trimmed by 1 base and V by 0 bases; bases with no gene match: 9. CDR3 region: CASSQSPRQGPSGANVLTF. The DNA of the CDR3 is TGCGCCAGCAGTCAATCCCCGAGACAGGGCCCTTCTGGGGCCAACGTCCTGACTTTC.

The chain links TRBV7-9 to TRBJ2-7; D ambiguous. The CDR3 consists of 12 residues. V was clipped by 2 bases and J by 4 bases, with 6 bases between them. The germline V gene has CDR1 SEHNR and CDR2 FQNEAQ (reference sequence). This CDR3 is CASSLTAYEQYF. The CDR3, as DNA: TGTGCCAGCAGCTTAACTGCTTACGAGCAGTACTTC.

The rearrangement joins TRBV7-2 to TRBJ1-6; no reliable D call. V lost 0 bases and J lost 5, with 14 bases in between. Germline lookup yields CDR1 SGHTA and CDR2 FQGNSA. This CDR3 has 17 residues. The CDR3 is CASSLARGSLNNSPLHF. The CDR3 nucleotides are TGTGCCAGCAGCTTAGCTCGCGGCAGCTTGAATAATTCACCCCTCCACTTT.

The genes are TRBV4-1 and TRBJ2-3; 8 bases map to TRBD2. Germline CDR1 MGHRA, CDR2 YSYEKL. CDR3 length: 17 residues. V lost 4 bases and J lost 2; bases outside the gene matches: 11. The CDR3 region is CASSPLRLAGDTDTQYF. Here the CDR3 DNA reads TGCGCCAGCAGCCCACTCCGGCTAGCGGGTGACACAGATACGCAGTATTTT.

V gene TRBV11-2 combines with J gene TRBJ1-2; TRBD1 aligns across 9 bases. Germline-derived CDR1 and CDR2 are SGHAT and FQNNGV. This CDR3 spans 15 amino acids. Unmatched junction bases numbered 11, after V lost 6 bases and J lost 6 bases. CDR3 sequence (DNA): TGTGCCAGCAGTTATAATTCTGGGACAGGGAATGGCTACACCTTC. As protein: CASSYNSGTGNGYTF.

V is TRBV2 and J is TRBJ2-6; D perhaps matches TRBD2 (8 bases). Trimming took off 8 bases at V and 0 bases at J, with 14 bases between the two ends. CDR3 length equals 16 residues. Germline V gene lookup returns CDR1 SNHLY and CDR2 FYNNEI. In DNA form, the CDR3 reads TGTGCCAGCTCGGGAGGGGGCACCTCTGGGGCCAACGTCCTGACTTTC. Translated, it gives CASSGGGTSGANVLTF. Looking up the rest from reference TRBV2 and TRBJ2-6 gives the full variable domain: EPEVTQTPSHQVTQMGQEVILRCVPISNHLYFYWYRQILGQKVEFLVSFYNNEISEKSEIFDDQFSVERPDGSNFTLKIRSTKLEDSAMYFCASSGGGTSGANVLTFGAGSRLTVL.

This clone was detected a few times. The V call is TRBV30, the J call TRBJ1-3; 10 bases agree with TRBD1. Trimming cost V 5 bases and J 1 base; bases outside gene matches: 5. The CDR3 covers 15 residues. Germline V CDR1 and CDR2: GTSNPN, SVGIG (reference sequence). DNA of the CDR3: TGTGCCTGGTCCCAGGGACAGGGGTCTGGAAACACCATATATTTT. Its translation: CAWSQGQGSGNTIYF.

As regards this clone: Other DNA sequences from this sample encode an identical CDR3 as well. The rearrangement joins TRBV5-1 to TRBJ2-5; 10 bases fit TRBD2. CDR1 is SGHRS, CDR2 YFSETQ, per germline. V dropped 2 bases and J dropped 5; count of bases not matched to a gene: 3. CDR3 length: 14 amino acids. CDR3 sequence (DNA): TGCGCCAGCAGCTTTAGCGGGGGGCGGGAGACCCAGTACTTC. Translated: CASSFSGGRETQYF.

CDR3 region: CASSQGTVYGYTF. CDR3 sequence (DNA): TGTGCCAGCAGCCAAGGGACAGTCTATGGCTACACCTTC. The chain uses TRBV9 and TRBJ1-2; 7 nucleotides line up with TRBD1. The CDR3 contains 13 residues. The trim removed 4 bases at V and 4 bases at J, leaving 4 bases unmatched. The V gene's germline CDR1 is SGDLS and CDR2 YYNGEE.

The rearrangement joins TRBV20-1 to TRBJ1-2; 7 bases are a match to TRBD1. The CDR3 is 12 residues long. CDR1 and CDR2 (germline): DFQATT, SNEGSKA (reference sequence). V was pared by 3 bases and J by 7 bases, with 5 bases of the junction left unmatched. DNA for the CDR3: TGCAGTGCTAGTCGAGGGGGCGGTGGCTACACCTTC. Translated, it gives CSASRGGGGYTF.

The V and J genes are TRBV5-4 and TRBJ1-2; tentatively, D is TRBD1 (5 bases). V lost 3 bases, J lost 8 bases, and 11 bases lay in between. The CDR3 is 12 amino acids. Germline CDR1 reads SGHNT; CDR2 reads YYREEE (reference sequence). CDR3 sequence: CASSSGGWGYTF. The DNA of the CDR3 is TGTGCCAGCAGCTCGGGGGGTTGGGGCTACACCTTC.

This clone occurred once. The genes are TRBV25-1 and TRBJ2-3, with TRBD2 matching over 9 bases. The CDR3 runs 16 residues. Looked up from germline, CDR1 is MGHDK and CDR2 is SYGVNS. The junction had 7 bases not matched to a gene; V was cut back by 6 bases and J by 0 bases. CDR3 sequence: CASRQGTSHSTDTQYF. The CDR3, as DNA: TGTGCCAGCAGACAAGGGACTAGCCATAGCACAGATACGCAGTATTTT.